This T cell receptor beta chain was documented in a study of T cells in Graves' hyperthyroidism and ophthalmopathy (dated by TCRdb to between 2018 and 2020). Looking at the study overall: Peripheral blood samples were taken at the time of initial diagnosis, prior to any treatment. Thyroid tissue and blood T-cell repertoires from six Graves' hyperthyroidism patients were also compared in the study. The 85 to 100 discovery patients were divided at random into training and test sets in a 7:3 ratio. After sampling, hyperthyroidism patients received methimazole starting at 30 mg daily, and ophthalmopathy patients received high-dose intravenous methylprednisolone. TCR V-J signatures able to tell the groups apart were searched for in a discovery cohort of about a hundred patients, of whom over 40 had Graves' ophthalmopathy and 55 to 60 had stable Graves' hyperthyroidism. The paper describes TCR Vbeta CDR3 sequencing of 140 or so peripheral blood samples, made up of 43 ophthalmopathy patients, approximately 76 hyperthyroidism patients and 17 progressor patients. Prospective prediction of ophthalmopathy was tested in an independent validation cohort consisting of 18 to 20 hyperthyroidism patients and over 15 patients who later progressed to ophthalmopathy.

Moderately to severely active disease, a Clinical Activity Score of at least 3, a NOSPECS grade of at least 4, and a duration under 3 months were present in ophthalmopathy patients. Patients with uncontrolled infections, other autoimmune diseases, pregnancy or lactation were excluded. Diagnoses were established on the basis of clinical symptoms, serum thyroxine and TRAb, thyroid ultrasound, and orbital computed tomography. PBMCs were isolated from 10 ml of fresh peripheral blood by Ficoll-Paque density gradient centrifugation. Trizol reagent was used to extract total RNA, and RNA quality was then checked on an Agilent 2100 Bioanalyzer. A remark on this clonotype: Its cognate antigen has yet to be identified. Nothing much larger sits one base from this clone, and base qualities are not available.

Broader findings and caveats from the paper: In cross-validation, a model built on a 13 V-J signature told ophthalmopathy apart from stable hyperthyroidism with less than 90% sensitivity and 81% to 82% specificity, and in testing the same model reached 80%/75%. During validation, the model predicted progression to ophthalmopathy a median of approximately 6 months ahead of onset, with almost 71% sensitivity and around 73% specificity. Sample size was not statistically predetermined, and blinding of investigators to group allocation was not performed. Most expanded thyroid clonotypes (frequency above 0.001) were also detected in blood, suggesting blood repertoires may reflect thyroid immune responses.

The CDR3 spans 14 residues, from the cysteine through the phenylalanine. Only CDR3 DNA remains: 42 bases, in frame from the first base. V is clipped by 7 bases and J by 4 bases, and the sequence between their germline boundaries is 19 bases long. CDR1 and CDR2, per the germline V gene, are SQVTM and ANQGSEA. The TCR beta CDR3 regions were amplified from RNA transcripts. A first-round RT-PCR of the TCR CDR3 used the HTBI primer set with the Qiagen OneStep RT-PCR kit. A second multiplex PCR round built the libraries, followed by size selection and purification. Paired-end sequencing of the libraries was performed with 100 bp reads on an Illumina HiSeq2000. The authors' analysis ran thus. SOAPnuke was used to process the raw data, throwing out any read that contained adapters or uncalled bases, had a mean Phred below 15, or lacked an exact constant-primer or identifier match. COPE v1.2.5 was used to merge the high-quality paired reads, and each unique nucleotide sequence was defined as a clonotype. MiTCR v1.1 was used to align clonotypes to the IMGT TRBV, TRBD and TRBJ reference segments. The analysis was restricted to V-J combinations with a frequency above 0.0001, which together covered just over 98% of the repertoires. A TCS score was defined as the ratio of F50 (clonal expansion) to E x V (chaos), with BLOSUM62-based TCRdist applied between CDR3 peptides within each V-J. Welch's t-statistics and random forest reduced around 520 V-J features to fewer than 15, which were used in a naive Bayes classifier (R e1071). The raw public data were reprocessed by TCRdb itself: fastp quality trimming at Q25, MiXCR clonotype calling, in-frame beta chains only. Entries that share a CDR3 protein sequence are merged under the most common genes and DNA. It is TCRdb's table, rather than the study itself, that gives the V and J calls and clone size. The sample table holds fewer than 550,000 distinct CDR3 sequences, of which around 24% were seen once. The ten largest clones add up to about 11% of the sample.

The chain was built from TRBV29-1 and TRBJ1-2, with the D gene uncertain. Source material: blood. The receptor was derived from a woman between 25 and 40 years old with Graves' ophthalmopathy. The sequence in DNA is TGCAGCGCCGAACCGGCAGCCTACGGCTATGGCTACACCTTC. It codes for CSAEPAAYGYGYTF.